Listed here is a single T cell receptor (beta chain). This record comes from a study of control samples from healthy donors and cancer patients. Germline CDR1 reads SGHNT; CDR2 reads YENEEA. The CDR3 loop spans 16 amino acids. With V trimmed by 5 bases and J by 8 bases, 9 bases remained unmatched. TCRdb keeps only in-frame clones here, not all; method: immunoSEQ multiplex PCR. The data show more than 85,000 clones, around nine tenths seen once. This TCR was sampled from a human donor in good health. The donor label of this sample is uncertain. The chain uses TRBV11-3 and TRBJ2-2; TRBD2 matches at 12 bases. The sequencing input was blood. DNA of the CDR3: TGTGCCAGCAGCGCAGGACTAGCGGGGACTGTAGGGGAGCTGTTTTTT. It is translated as CASSAGLAGTVGELFF.